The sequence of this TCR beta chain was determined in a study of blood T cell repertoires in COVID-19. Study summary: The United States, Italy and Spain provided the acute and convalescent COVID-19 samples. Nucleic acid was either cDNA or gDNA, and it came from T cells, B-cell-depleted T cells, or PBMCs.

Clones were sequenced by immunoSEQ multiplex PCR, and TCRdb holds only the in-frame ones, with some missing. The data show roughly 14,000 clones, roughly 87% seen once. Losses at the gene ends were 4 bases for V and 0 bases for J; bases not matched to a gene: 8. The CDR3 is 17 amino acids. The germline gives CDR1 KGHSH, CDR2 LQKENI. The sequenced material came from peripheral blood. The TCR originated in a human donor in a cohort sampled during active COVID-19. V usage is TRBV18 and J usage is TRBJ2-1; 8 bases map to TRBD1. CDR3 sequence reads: CASSLPTGGGSYNEQFF. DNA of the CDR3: TGTGCCAGCTCACTCCCTACAGGGGGAGGCTCCTACAATGAGCAGTTCTTC.